The 27 T cell receptor beta chains below come from one sample, sequenced in a study of blood T cell repertoires in COVID-19. Some clones are missing from TCRdb's copy, which holds only in-frame ones; the method was immunoSEQ multiplex PCR. The sample holds roughly 180,000 clones, roughly 79% seen once. Input material: peripheral blood. The source is a woman in her thirties or forties with COVID-19, enrolled during active disease.

V gene TRBV7-9 combines with J gene TRBJ2-7, with 10 bases that match TRBD2. CDR1 and CDR2 from the germline V gene are SEHNR and FQNEAQ (reference sequence). V lost 5 bases to trimming and J lost 2 bases; unmatched junction nucleotides: 6. This CDR3 is built from 15 residues. The CDR3: CASSETSGKTYEQYF. DNA of the CDR3: TGTGCCAGCAGCGAAACTAGCGGGAAGACCTACGAGCAGTACTTC.

This clone was detected only a few times. CDR3 DNA: TGTGCCAGCAGTTATTGGGGGGGAAAGAATCAGCCCCAGCATTTT. Protein product: CASSYWGGKNQPQHF. The chain has TRBV6-6 and TRBJ1-5, with D possibly matching TRBD1 (5 bases). V dropped 3 bases and J dropped 4 bases, with 13 bases sitting between them. CDR3 length: 15 residues. Germline CDR1 reads MNHNY; CDR2 reads SVGAGI (reference sequence).

This clone has a handful of counts. The chain couples TRBV2 to TRBJ1-2; TRBD1 aligns across 9 bases. Trimming took 9 bases from V and 4 from J; bases not matched to a gene: 15. Germline CDR1 is SNHLY and CDR2 is FYNNEI. The CDR3 has 16 amino acids. The CDR3 DNA reads TGTGCCAGAGAAGAAACCGGGACAGGGAGTATCTATGGCTACACCTTC. This sequence encodes CAREETGTGSIYGYTF.

The chain couples TRBV6-5 to TRBJ1-1, with D possibly TRBD1 on 6 matching bases. Trimming removed 6 bases from V and 10 bases from J, with 12 bases in between. The germline V gene encodes CDR1 MNHEY and CDR2 SVGAGI. This CDR3 contains 11 residues. The CDR3 region is CASRGRGGAFF. The CDR3 nucleotides read TGTGCCAGCAGGGGGAGAGGGGGAGCTTTCTTT.

This clone was seen only a few times. This rearrangement joins TRBV9 to TRBJ1-2, with 9 bases identical to TRBD1. Germline loops: CDR1 SGDLS, CDR2 YYNGEE. Germline trimming cut 3 bases from V and 6 bases from J; bases unmatched to any gene: 6. The CDR3 length is 14 residues. Here the CDR3 reads CASSGAQGADGYTF. The CDR3 DNA reads as TGTGCCAGCAGCGGGGCACAGGGGGCAGATGGCTACACCTTC.

Concerning this clone: Distinct nucleotide sequences in the sample also encode this CDR3. V and J are TRBV7-2 and TRBJ1-5; 7 bases align to TRBD1. Germline CDR1 is SGHTA and CDR2 is FQGNSA. This CDR3 has 13 residues. V gave up 5 bases and J gave up 4 bases; unmatched junction bases: 2. CDR3 DNA sequence: TGTGCCAGCAGCCGACAGGGTAATCAGCCCCAGCATTTT. This sequence encodes CASSRQGNQPQHF.

Ten or more counts support this clone. The chain couples TRBV4-1 to TRBJ2-7; D is unresolved. The CDR3 runs to 14 residues. Trimming shortened V by 5 bases and J by 4 bases, and 15 bases separated the two germline ends. Germline-derived CDR1 and CDR2 are MGHRA and YSYEKL. CDR3 DNA: TGCGCCAGCAGCGACCCTAGTTTTGCGTACGAGCAGTACTTC. Its protein is CASSDPSFAYEQYF.

This chain joins TRBV11-1 and TRBJ1-1; D is perhaps TRBD1 (5 bases). CDR1 is SGHAT and CDR2 is FQDESV in the germline V gene (reference sequence). The CDR3 runs 13 residues. Between the trimmed V and J ends, which lost 5 bases and 7 bases, there was a span of 14 bases. CDR3 residues: CASSNPGRIEAFF. CDR3 DNA: TGTGCCAGCAGCAACCCAGGGCGAATTGAAGCTTTCTTT.

The V call is TRBV29-1, the J call TRBJ1-1; 7 nucleotides align to TRBD1. The CDR3 has 12 amino acids. With 4 bases clipped from V and 6 bases from J, the junction kept 5 bases outside the gene matches. Germline CDR1 SQVTM, CDR2 ANQGSEA. The CDR3 DNA sequence: TGCAGCGTTGTGATAGGGGGCTCTGAAGCTTTCTTT. This codes for CSVVIGGSEAFF.

The chain carries TRBV27 and TRBJ1-6; D is undetermined. The V end lost 6 bases, the J end lost 12 bases, and 15 bases lay between the germline ends. CDR3 length: 13 residues. Germline lookup yields CDR1 MNHEY and CDR2 SMNVEV (reference sequence). Written as DNA, the CDR3 is TGTGCCAGCAGGGAAAGACGGGAAAGACCCCTCCACTTT. Translated: CASRERRERPLHF.

CDR3 in DNA: TGCGCCAGCAGCTTGTCCCCGACAGTTGACTCACCCCTCCACTTT. Its protein product is CASSLSPTVDSPLHF. The chain links TRBV5-1 to TRBJ1-6, with a possible D match to TRBD1 (5 bases). Deletions cut 1 base from V and 10 bases from J, with 15 bases between. This CDR3 contains 15 residues. In germline, CDR1 is SGHRS, CDR2 YFSETQ.

The chain carries TRBV5-1 and TRBJ1-2; no reliable D call. V was clipped by 0 bases and J by 0 bases, with 12 bases between them. The CDR3 loop spans 16 amino acids. Germline V gene sequence: CDR1 SGHRS, CDR2 YFSETQ. CDR3 coding DNA: TGCGCCAGCAGCTTGGTCCCGGAAGGAGCTAACTATGGCTACACCTTC. This codes for CASSLVPEGANYGYTF.

The J gene is TRBJ2-7, the V gene TRBV7-2; D call uncertain. The CDR3 sequence is 11 residues long. Germline-derived CDR1 and CDR2 are SGHTA and FQGNSA. The ends were cut back, 2 bases at V and 4 bases at J, with 3 bases in the middle. CDR3 protein: CASSLHYEQYV. CDR3 in DNA: TGTGCCAGCAGCTTACATTACGAGCAGTACGTC.

The V call is TRBV4-1, the J call TRBJ1-2; weak D call: TRBD1 (5 bases). Germline V gene data show CDR1 as MGHRA and CDR2 as YSYEKL. The CDR3 totals 15 residues. V lost 0 bases to trimming and J lost 11 bases, with 19 bases between them. The CDR3 spells CASSQDRQISWPYTF. The CDR3 coding sequence is TGCGCCAGCAGCCAAGACCGACAGATATCTTGGCCTTACACCTTC.

J is TRBJ2-5 and V is TRBV10-1; TRBD1 aligns across 7 bases. From germline, CDR1 is WNHNN and CDR2 SYGVQD (reference sequence). The ends lost 2 bases at V and 7 bases at J; junction bases unmatched: 7. The CDR3 covers 14 residues. CDR3: CASSEARQGVTQYF. CDR3 bases: TGCGCCAGCAGTGAGGCCAGACAGGGTGTGACCCAGTACTTC.

This clone was detected once. V gene TRBV25-1 combines with J gene TRBJ1-2; D is undetermined. Germline V gives CDR1 MGHDK, CDR2 SYGVNS. The V gene lost 3 bases and the J gene lost 4 bases, with 6 bases spanning the gap. The CDR3 consists of 12 residues. The DNA of the CDR3 is TGTGCCAGCAGTGACGGTCCCTATGGCTACACCTTC. This gives the protein CASSDGPYGYTF.

This clone was counted only a few times. The chain joins TRBV5-4 to TRBJ2-7, with D maybe TRBD1 (6 bases). The V and J ends lost 1 base and 2 bases respectively, with 13 bases between them. CDR3 length equals 15 residues. Germline V lookup: CDR1 SGHNT, CDR2 YYREEE (reference sequence). The DNA for the CDR3 is TGTGCCAGCAGCTTGTCGGACAGAGGCACCTACGAGCAGTACGTC. It specifies CASSLSDRGTYEQYV.

The genes are TRBV7-2 and TRBJ2-5; no clear D gene. V was cut by 2 bases and J by 2 bases, with 6 bases left in between. The germline CDR1 and CDR2 sequences are SGHTA and FQGNSA. This CDR3 spans 13 amino acids. The CDR3 reads CASSLTPQETQYF. Written as DNA, the CDR3 is TGTGCCAGCAGCTTAACACCTCAAGAGACCCAGTACTTC.

The chain has TRBV28 and TRBJ1-4; TRBD1 is a possible D gene (6 bases). The CDR3 is 13 amino acids. Germline V gene sequence: CDR1 MDHEN, CDR2 SYDVKM. The ends were cut back, 7 bases at V and 6 bases at J, with 12 bases in the middle. CDR3 sequence (DNA): TGTGCCAGCAAGCACAGGGAATATGAAAAACTGTTTTTT. Translation gives CASKHREYEKLFF.

The chain uses TRBV23-1 and TRBJ1-6; tentatively, D is TRBD1 (6 bases). TRBV23-1 is classed as an ORF, of uncertain function. V was shortened by 8 bases and J by 4 bases, with 24 bases between the two germline ends. The CDR3 covers 18 residues. The CDR3 DNA follows: TGCGCCAGCCCACAGGGCCCTAAGCATATACCATATAATTCACCCCTCCACTTT. It specifies CASPQGPKHIPYNSPLHF.

The CDR3 DNA sequence: TGTGCCAGCAGCCCCAGGGGAGGGGCTGGAAACACCATATATTTT. Its translation is CASSPRGGAGNTIYF. This chain uses TRBV5-4 with TRBJ1-3; tentative D call: TRBD1 (6 bases). Germline V gene sequence: CDR1 SGHNT, CDR2 YYREEE (reference sequence). Deletions cut 4 bases from V and 2 bases from J, with 13 bases between. The CDR3 extends over 15 amino acids.

This clone is a singleton in its sample. This rearrangement joins TRBV7-8 to TRBJ2-3; D is possibly TRBD2 (6 bases). The ends were cut back, 5 bases at V and 2 bases at J, with 14 bases in the middle. The CDR3 runs to 15 residues. From germline, CDR1 is SGHVS and CDR2 FQNEAQ. The CDR3 loop is CASSPWRDPTDTQYF. The CDR3 DNA reads as TGTGCCAGCAGCCCCTGGCGGGACCCCACAGATACGCAGTATTTT. Combining the CDR3 with reference TRBV7-8 and TRBJ2-3 gives the whole variable domain GAGVSQSPRYKVAKRGQDVALRCDPISGHVSLFWYQQALGQGPEFLTYFQNEAQLDKSGLPSDRFFAERPEGSVSTLKIQRTQQEDSAVYLCASSPWRDPTDTQYFGPGTRLTVL.

This rearrangement joins TRBV5-1 to TRBJ1-2, with TRBD1 identical over 9 bases. Germline trimming cut 0 bases from V and 8 bases from J; bases unmatched to any gene: 2. The CDR3 contains 13 residues. The V gene's germline CDR1 is SGHRS and CDR2 YFSETQ. The CDR3 coding sequence is TGCGCCAGCAGCTTGGAAGGGACAGGGGGCTACACCTTC. Translating gives CASSLEGTGGYTF.

This rearrangement joins TRBV7-3 to TRBJ1-2; possibly TRBD1 for D (5 bases). Germline CDR1 and CDR2: SGHTA and FQGTGA. There are 13 residues in the CDR3. Trimming took 4 bases from V and 4 from J, leaving 10 bases between them. The CDR3 loop reads CASSSSGAYGYTF. In DNA form, the CDR3 reads TGTGCCAGCAGCTCGTCTGGGGCCTATGGCTACACCTTC. Drawing the rest from reference TRBV7-3 and TRBJ1-2, the complete variable domain is GAGVSQTPSNKVTEKGKYVELRCDPISGHTALYWYRQSLGQGPEFLIYFQGTGAADDSGLPNDRFFAVRPEGSVSTLKIQRTERGDSAVYLCASSSSGAYGYTFGSGTRLTVV.

The V gene is TRBV9, the J gene TRBJ1-6; D is unclear. Trimming cost V 4 bases and J 8 bases, with 10 bases left between them. The CDR3 contains 13 residues. Germline V gene data show CDR1 as SGDLS and CDR2 as YYNGEE. CDR3 DNA: TGTGCCAGCAGCAATGCGGGGTATTCACCCCTCCACTTT. Protein: CASSNAGYSPLHF.

The CDR3 DNA follows: TGTGCCAGAAGCTGGAGGGATTGTGGCGGTCTTAAGGGCGGGGAGCTGTTTTTT. This sequence encodes CARSWRDCGGLKGGELFF. The chain joins TRBV5-3 to TRBJ2-2; tentative D call: TRBD2 (6 bases). TRBV5-3 is annotated as an ORF whose role is uncertain. CDR3 length: 18 residues. The ends were cut back, 3 bases at V and 7 bases at J, with 25 bases in the middle.

A single count supports this clone. This chain joins TRBV7-2 and TRBJ2-1, with 9 bases aligning to TRBD2. CDR1 and CDR2 (germline): SGHTA, FQGNSA. CDR3 size: 15 residues. The trim removed 2 bases at V and 8 bases at J, leaving 7 bases unmatched. CDR3 in DNA: TGTGCCAGCAGCTTATTGGGGACTAGCCGGGATGAGCAGTTCTTC. Amino acids: CASSLLGTSRDEQFF.